This T cell receptor beta chain was documented in a study of T cell responses to AZD1222 COVID-19 vaccine. Study in general: Combined were second doses at about 4 or about 12 weeks. Study results and limitations: The peak T cell response came first, and repertoires were sampled only after it. At study baseline, merely roughly 6 AZD1222 recipients were seropositive.

On this clone itself: Its antigen is unidentified.

The data were produced by immunoSEQ multiplex PCR, yet TCRdb's version contains in-frame clones alone and is incomplete. The data hold 150,000 to 170,000 clones, with less than 90% observed a single time. The CDR3 runs 14 residues. Germline V gives CDR1 SGHRS, CDR2 YFSETQ. The V end lost 4 bases, the J end lost 2 bases, and 11 bases lay between the germline ends. Sequencing used peripheral blood, obtained on day 0 of AZD1222 vaccination. The J gene is TRBJ2-3, the V gene TRBV5-1; maybe TRBD1 (6 bases). This receptor was obtained from an adult in good health. As DNA, the CDR3 is TGCGCCAGCAGCGGGGGCCAAGTCACAGATACGCAGTATTTT. This sequence encodes CASSGGQVTDTQYF.